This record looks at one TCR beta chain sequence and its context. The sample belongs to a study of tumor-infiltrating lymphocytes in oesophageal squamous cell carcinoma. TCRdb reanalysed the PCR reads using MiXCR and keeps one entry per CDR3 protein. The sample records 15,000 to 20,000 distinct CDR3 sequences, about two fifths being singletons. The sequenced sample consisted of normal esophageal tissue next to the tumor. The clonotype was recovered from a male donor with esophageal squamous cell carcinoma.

CDR3 region: CASSNLPETQYF. Here the CDR3 DNA reads TGTGCCAGCAGCAATCTTCCGGAGACCCAGTACTTC. The chain combines TRBV11-2 with TRBJ2-5; D remains ambiguous. CDR3 length: 12 residues. The germline V gene encodes CDR1 SGHAT and CDR2 FQNNGV. V dropped 5 bases and J dropped 5 bases, with 9 bases sitting between them.